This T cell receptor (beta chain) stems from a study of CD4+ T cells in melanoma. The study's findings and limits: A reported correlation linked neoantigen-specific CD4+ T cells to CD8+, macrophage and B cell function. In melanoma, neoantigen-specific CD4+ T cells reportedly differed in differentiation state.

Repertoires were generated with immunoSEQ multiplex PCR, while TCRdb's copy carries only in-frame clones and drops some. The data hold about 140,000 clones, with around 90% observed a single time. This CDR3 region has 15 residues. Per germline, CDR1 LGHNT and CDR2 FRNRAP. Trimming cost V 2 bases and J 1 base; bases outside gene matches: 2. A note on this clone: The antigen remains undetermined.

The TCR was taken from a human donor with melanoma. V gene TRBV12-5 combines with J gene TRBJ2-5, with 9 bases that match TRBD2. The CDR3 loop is CASGLSGGTQETQYF. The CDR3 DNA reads TGTGCTAGTGGTTTGAGCGGGGGGACCCAAGAGACCCAGTACTTC.